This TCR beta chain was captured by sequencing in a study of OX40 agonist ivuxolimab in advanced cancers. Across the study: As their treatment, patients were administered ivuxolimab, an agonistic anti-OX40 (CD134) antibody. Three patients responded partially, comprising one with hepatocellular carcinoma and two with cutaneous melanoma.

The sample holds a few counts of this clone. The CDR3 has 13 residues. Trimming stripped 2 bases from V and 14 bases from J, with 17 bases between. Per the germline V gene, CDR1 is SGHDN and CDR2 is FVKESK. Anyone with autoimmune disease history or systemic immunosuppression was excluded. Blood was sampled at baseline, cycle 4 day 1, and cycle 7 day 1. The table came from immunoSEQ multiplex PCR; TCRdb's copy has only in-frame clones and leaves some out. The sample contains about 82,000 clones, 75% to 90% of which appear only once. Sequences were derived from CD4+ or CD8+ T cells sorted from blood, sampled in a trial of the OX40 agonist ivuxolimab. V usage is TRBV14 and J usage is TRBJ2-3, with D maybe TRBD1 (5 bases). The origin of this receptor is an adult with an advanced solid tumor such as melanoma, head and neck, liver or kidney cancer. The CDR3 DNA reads TGTGCCAGCAGCCAACATTACGATGGGGCTGGGTATTTT. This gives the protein CASSQHYDGAGYF.